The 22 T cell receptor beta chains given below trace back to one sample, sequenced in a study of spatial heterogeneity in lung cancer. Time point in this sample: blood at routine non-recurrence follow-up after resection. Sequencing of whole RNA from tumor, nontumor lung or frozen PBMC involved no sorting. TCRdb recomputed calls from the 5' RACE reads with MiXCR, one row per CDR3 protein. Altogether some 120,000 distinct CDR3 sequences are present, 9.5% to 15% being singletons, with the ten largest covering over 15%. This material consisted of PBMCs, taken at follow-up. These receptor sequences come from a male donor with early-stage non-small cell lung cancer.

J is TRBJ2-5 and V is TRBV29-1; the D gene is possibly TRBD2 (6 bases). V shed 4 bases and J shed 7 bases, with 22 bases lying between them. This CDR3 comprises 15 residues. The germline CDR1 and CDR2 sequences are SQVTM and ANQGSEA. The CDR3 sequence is CSVAPPGVLIWTQYF. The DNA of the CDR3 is TGCAGCGTTGCCCCCCCGGGGGTACTTATTTGGACCCAGTACTTC.

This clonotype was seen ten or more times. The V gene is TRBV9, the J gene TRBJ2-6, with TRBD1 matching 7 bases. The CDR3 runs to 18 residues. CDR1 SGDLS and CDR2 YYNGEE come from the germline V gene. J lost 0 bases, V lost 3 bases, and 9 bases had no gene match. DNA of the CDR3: TGTGCCAGCAGCGGGGACAGCTTCAGTTTCTCTGGGGCCAACGTCCTGACTTTC. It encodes CASSGDSFSFSGANVLTF.

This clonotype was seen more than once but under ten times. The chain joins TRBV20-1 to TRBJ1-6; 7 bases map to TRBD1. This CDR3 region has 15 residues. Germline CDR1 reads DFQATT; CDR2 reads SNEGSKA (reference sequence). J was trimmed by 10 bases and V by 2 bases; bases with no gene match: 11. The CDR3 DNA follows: TGCAGTGCTAGACGCGACAGGGTTTTTGGGTCACCCCTCCACTTT. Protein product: CSARRDRVFGSPLHF.

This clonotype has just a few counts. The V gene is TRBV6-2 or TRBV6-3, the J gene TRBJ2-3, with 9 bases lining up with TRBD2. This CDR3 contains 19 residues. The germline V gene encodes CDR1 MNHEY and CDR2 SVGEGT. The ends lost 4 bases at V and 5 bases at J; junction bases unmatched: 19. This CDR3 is CASSFSLRVAGGQGDTQYF. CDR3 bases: TGTGCCAGCAGTTTTTCCCTGCGAGTGGCGGGGGGGCAGGGAGATACGCAGTATTTT.

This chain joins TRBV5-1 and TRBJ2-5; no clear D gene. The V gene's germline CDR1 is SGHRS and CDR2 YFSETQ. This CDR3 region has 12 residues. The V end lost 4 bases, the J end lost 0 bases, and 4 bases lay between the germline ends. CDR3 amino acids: CASSVDQETQYF. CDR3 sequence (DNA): TGCGCCAGCAGCGTAGACCAAGAGACCCAGTACTTC.

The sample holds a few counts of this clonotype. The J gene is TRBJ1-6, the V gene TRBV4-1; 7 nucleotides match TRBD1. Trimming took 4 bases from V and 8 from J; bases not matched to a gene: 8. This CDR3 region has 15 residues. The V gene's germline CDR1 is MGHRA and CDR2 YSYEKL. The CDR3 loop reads CASSRNAGGDSPLHF. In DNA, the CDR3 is TGCGCCAGCAGCCGTAACGCAGGGGGGGATTCACCCCTCCACTTT.

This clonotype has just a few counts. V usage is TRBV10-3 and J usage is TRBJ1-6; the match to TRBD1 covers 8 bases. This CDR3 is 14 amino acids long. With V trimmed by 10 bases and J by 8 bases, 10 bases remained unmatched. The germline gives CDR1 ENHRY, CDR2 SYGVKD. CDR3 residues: CATSQDRAYSPLHF. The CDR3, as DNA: TGTGCCACCTCACAGGACAGGGCCTATTCACCCCTCCACTTT.

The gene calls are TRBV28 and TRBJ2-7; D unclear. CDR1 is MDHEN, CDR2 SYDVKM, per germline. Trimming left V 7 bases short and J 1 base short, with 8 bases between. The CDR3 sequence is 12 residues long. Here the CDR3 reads CASKRMSYEQYF. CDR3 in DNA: TGTGCCAGCAAAAGGATGTCCTACGAGCAGTACTTC. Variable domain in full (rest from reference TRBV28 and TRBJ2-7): DVKVTQSSRYLVKRTGEKVFLECVQDMDHENMFWYRQDPGLGLRLIYFSYDVKMKEKGDIPEGYSVSREKKERFSLILESASTNQTSMYLCASKRMSYEQYFGPGTRLTVT.

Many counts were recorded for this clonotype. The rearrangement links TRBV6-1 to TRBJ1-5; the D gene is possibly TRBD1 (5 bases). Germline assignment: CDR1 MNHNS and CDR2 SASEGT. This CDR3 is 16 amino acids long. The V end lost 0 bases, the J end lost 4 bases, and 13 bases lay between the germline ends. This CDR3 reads CASSEAQGGGNQPQHF. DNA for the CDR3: TGTGCCAGCAGTGAAGCGCAGGGAGGCGGGAATCAGCCCCAGCATTTT.

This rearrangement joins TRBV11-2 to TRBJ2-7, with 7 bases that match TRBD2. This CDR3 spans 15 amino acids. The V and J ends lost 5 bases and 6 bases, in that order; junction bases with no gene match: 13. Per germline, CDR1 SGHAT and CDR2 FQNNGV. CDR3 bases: TGTGCCAGCAGCCCCGGACGGGGGGAAAGCATCGAGCAGTACTTC. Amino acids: CASSPGRGESIEQYF.

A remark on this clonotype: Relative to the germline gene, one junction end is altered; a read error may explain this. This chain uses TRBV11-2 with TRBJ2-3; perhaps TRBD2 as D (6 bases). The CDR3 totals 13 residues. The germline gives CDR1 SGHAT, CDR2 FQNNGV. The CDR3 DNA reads TGTGCCAGCAGCTTAGATCTGGGAACTAGGGCGGGATTT. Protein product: CASSLDLGTRAGF.

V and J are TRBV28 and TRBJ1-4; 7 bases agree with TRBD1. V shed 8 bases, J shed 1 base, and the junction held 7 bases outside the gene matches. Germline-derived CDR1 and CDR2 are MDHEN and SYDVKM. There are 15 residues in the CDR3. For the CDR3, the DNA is TGTGCCAGCGGTGGGACAGTCGGAACTAATGAAAAACTGTTTTTT. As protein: CASGGTVGTNEKLFF.

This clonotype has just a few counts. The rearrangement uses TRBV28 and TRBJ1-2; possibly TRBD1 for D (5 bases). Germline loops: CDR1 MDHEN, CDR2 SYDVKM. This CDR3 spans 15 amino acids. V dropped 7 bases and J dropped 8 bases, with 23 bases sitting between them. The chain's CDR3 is CASTTPGAGLGGYTF. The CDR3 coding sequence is TGTGCCAGCACTACACCAGGTGCAGGGTTGGGAGGCTACACCTTC.

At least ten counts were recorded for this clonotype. CDR3: CASSYRDRDHNEQFF. The CDR3 region has the DNA TGTGCCAGCAGTTACCGGGACAGGGACCACAATGAGCAGTTCTTC. This chain uses TRBV2 with TRBJ2-1; 9 positions match TRBD1. CDR3 length: 15 residues. Looked up from germline, CDR1 is SNHLY and CDR2 is FYNNEI. V was pared by 5 bases and J by 5 bases, with 7 bases of the junction left unmatched.

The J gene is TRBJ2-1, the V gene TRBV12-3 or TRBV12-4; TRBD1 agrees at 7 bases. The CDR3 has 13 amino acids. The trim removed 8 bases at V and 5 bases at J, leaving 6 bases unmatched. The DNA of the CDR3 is TGTGCCAGCGCAGGCAGGGGGAACAATGAGCAGTTCTTC. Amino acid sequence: CASAGRGNNEQFF.

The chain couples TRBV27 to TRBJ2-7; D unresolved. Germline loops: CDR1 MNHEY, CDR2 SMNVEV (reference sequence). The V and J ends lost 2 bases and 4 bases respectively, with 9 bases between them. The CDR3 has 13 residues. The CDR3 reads CASSLEERYEQYF. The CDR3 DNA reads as TGTGCCAGCAGTTTAGAGGAAAGGTACGAGCAGTACTTC.

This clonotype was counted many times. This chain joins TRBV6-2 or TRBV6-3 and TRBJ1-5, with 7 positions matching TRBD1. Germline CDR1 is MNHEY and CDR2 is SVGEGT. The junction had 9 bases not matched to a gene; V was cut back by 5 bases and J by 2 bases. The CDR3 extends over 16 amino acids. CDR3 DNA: TGTGCCAGCAGTCCTAGACAGGGTGGCGGCAATCAGCCCCAGCATTTT. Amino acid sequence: CASSPRQGGGNQPQHF.

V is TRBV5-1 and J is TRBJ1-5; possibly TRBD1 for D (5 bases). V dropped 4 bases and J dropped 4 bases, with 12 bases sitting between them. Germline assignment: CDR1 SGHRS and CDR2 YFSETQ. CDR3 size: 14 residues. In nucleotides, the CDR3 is TGCGCCAGCAGCCTAGTTGGGGGTAATCAGCCCCAGCATTTT. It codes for CASSLVGGNQPQHF.

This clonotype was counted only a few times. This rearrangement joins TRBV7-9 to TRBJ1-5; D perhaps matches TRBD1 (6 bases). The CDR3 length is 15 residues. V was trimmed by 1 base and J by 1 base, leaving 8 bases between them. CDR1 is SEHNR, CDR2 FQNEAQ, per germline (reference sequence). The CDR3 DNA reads TGTGCCAGCAGCTTAGGGACAGTAAGCAATCAGCCCCAGCATTTT. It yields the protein CASSLGTVSNQPQHF.

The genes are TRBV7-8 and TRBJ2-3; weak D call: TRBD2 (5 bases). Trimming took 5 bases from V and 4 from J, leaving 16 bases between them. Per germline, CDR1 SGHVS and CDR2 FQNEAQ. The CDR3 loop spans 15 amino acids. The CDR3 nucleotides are TGTGCCAGCAGCCGCAGGAGACTACGATCAGATACGCAGTATTTT. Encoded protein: CASSRRRLRSDTQYF.

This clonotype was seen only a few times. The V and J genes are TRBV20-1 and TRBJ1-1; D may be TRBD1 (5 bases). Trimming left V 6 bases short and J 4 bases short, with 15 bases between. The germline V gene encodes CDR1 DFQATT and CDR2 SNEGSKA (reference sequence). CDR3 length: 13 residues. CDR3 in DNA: TGCAGTGCCTTGTGGGGGTTAGGCACTGAAGCTTTCTTT. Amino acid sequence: CSALWGLGTEAFF.

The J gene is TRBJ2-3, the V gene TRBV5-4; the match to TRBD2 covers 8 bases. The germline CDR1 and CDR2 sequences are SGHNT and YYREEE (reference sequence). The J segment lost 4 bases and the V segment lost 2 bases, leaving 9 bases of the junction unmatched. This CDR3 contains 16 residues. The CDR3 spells CASSLLSGVGADTQYF. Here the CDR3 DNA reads TGTGCCAGCAGCTTACTTAGCGGGGTGGGCGCAGATACGCAGTATTTT.